These T cell receptor beta chains were read from a single sample in a study of blood T cell repertoires in COVID-19. The repertoire was sequenced with immunoSEQ multiplex PCR; TCRdb's copy has only in-frame clones and lacks some. The data hold about 260,000 clones, with 80% to 85% observed a single time. The sample consisted of peripheral blood. These TCRs come from a man aged 55 to 70 with acute or convalescent COVID-19. CDR3s include the opening cysteine and the closing phenylalanine or tryptophan. D genes are given only for firm matches. Clone size appears in some rows only: once, few, many, or a class for an expanded clone.

D gene	V gene	J gene	clone size	CDR3 protein	CDR3 DNA
.	TRBV4-2	TRBJ1-2	.	CASSPEYGQRYGYTF	TGTGCCAGCAGCCCTGAGTACGGACAGCGCTATGGCTACACCTTC
.	TRBV9	TRBJ1-5	.	CASSVQGNQPQHF	TGTGCCAGCAGCGTCCAGGGCAATCAGCCCCAGCATTTT
TRBD2	TRBV9	TRBJ2-1	once	CASSVAGGPQFF	TGTGCCAGCAGCGTAGCGGGAGGGCCCCAGTTCTTC
TRBD1	TRBV6-6	TRBJ2-7	.	CASTRDRYEQYF	TGTGCCAGCACTAGGGACAGGTACGAGCAGTACTTC
TRBD1	TRBV10-3	TRBJ2-7	.	CAISEEGDRGVGEQYF	TGTGCCATCAGTGAAGAAGGGGACAGGGGAGTTGGCGAGCAGTACTTC
.	TRBV5-1	TRBJ2-2	.	CASSLTETGELFF	TGCGCCAGCAGCTTGACAGAGACCGGGGAGCTGTTTTTT
TRBD1	TRBV5-1	TRBJ1-2	few	CASSEQTGVLVSGYTF	TGCGCCAGCAGCGAACAGACAGGGGTGTTAGTCTCTGGCTACACCTTC
.	TRBV18	TRBJ2-3	.	CASSLGDTDTQYF	TGTGCCAGCTCACTAGGGGACACAGATACGCAGTATTTT
.	TRBV24-1	TRBJ2-6	.	CATSDGGAGANVLTF	TGTGCCACCAGTGATGGAGGGGCCGGGGCCAACGTCCTGACTTTC
.	TRBV28	TRBJ2-7	.	CASTTSLEGEEYF	TGTGCCAGCACCACCTCGTTAGAGGGAGAAGAGTACTTC
TRBD1	TRBV27	TRBJ1-6	.	CASSRDRRSYNSPLHF	TGTGCCAGCAGTAGGGACAGGCGCTCCTATAATTCACCCCTCCACTTT
.	TRBV27	TRBJ1-5	few	CASSLDPQPAGQPQHF	TGTGCCAGCAGTTTAGATCCACAGCCCGCGGGGCAGCCCCAGCATTTT
TRBD1	TRBV7-9	TRBJ1-5	.	CASSLAPGGRIQPQHF	TGTGCCAGCAGCTTAGCCCCAGGGGGCCGGATTCAGCCCCAGCATTTT
.	TRBV5-1	TRBJ1-6	.	CASSLGGSDNSPLHF	TGCGCCAGCAGCTTGGGTGGCAGCGATAATTCACCCCTCCACTTT
.	TRBV7-9	TRBJ2-7	.	CASTLSTVTYEQYF	TGTGCCAGCACCCTCTCGACAGTAACCTACGAGCAGTACTTC
.	TRBV2	TRBJ1-3	.	CASTADRGNTIYF	TGTGCCAGCACCGCAGACAGGGGAAACACCATATATTTT
.	TRBV11-3	TRBJ1-6	.	CASSLVTGSPLHF	TGTGCCAGCAGCTTAGTCACAGGTTCACCCCTCCACTTT
TRBD2	TRBV6-5	TRBJ2-5	.	CASRGLAGGGETQYF	TGTGCCAGCAGGGGACTAGCGGGAGGTGGGGAGACCCAGTACTTC
TRBD2	TRBV5-4	TRBJ2-7	.	CASSGGGGYEQYF	TGTGCCAGCAGCGGTGGGGGGGGCTACGAGCAGTACTTC
.	TRBV2	TRBJ2-3	.	CASSARDTQYF	TGTGCCAGCAGTGCCCGAGATACGCAGTATTTT
.	TRBV28	TRBJ2-7	few	CASTGQGTYEQYF	TGTGCCAGCACTGGGCAGGGGACCTACGAACAGTACTTC
.	TRBV6-2/TRBV6-3	TRBJ2-1	many	CASSSEQLGPYNEQFF	TGTGCCAGCAGCTCAGAGCAGCTGGGGCCATACAATGAGCAGTTCTTC
.	TRBV5-6	TRBJ2-7	.	CASSSPPGHQNYEQYF	TGTGCCAGCAGCAGCCCCCCGGGACACCAAAACTACGAGCAGTACTTC
TRBD1	TRBV4-1	TRBJ1-2	.	CASSPNRGQNYGYTF	TGCGCCAGCAGCCCAAACAGGGGGCAAAACTATGGCTACACCTTC
.	TRBV5-5	TRBJ2-4	.	CASSLPGTKNIQYF	TGTGCCAGCAGCTTGCCAGGAACCAAAAACATTCAGTACTTC
.	TRBV9	TRBJ1-4	.	CASSVGRVSEKLFF	TGTGCCAGCAGCGTCGGCAGGGTTAGTGAAAAACTGTTTTTT
.	TRBV19	TRBJ1-5	.	CASSTTGQSLRPQHF	TGTGCCAGTAGTACTACTGGACAGAGCCTTCGGCCCCAGCATTTT
.	TRBV9	TRBJ2-7	.	CASSVAPDLSGEQYF	TGTGCCAGCAGCGTAGCCCCGGACTTATCCGGCGAGCAGTACTTC